These 18 T cell receptor beta chains originate from one sample sequenced in a study of blood T cell repertoires in COVID-19. Profiling relied on immunoSEQ multiplex PCR, and the TCRdb table lists in-frame clones only, not all of them. The data contain roughly 430,000 clones, more than 70% of them singletons. The sample comprised PBMCs or T cells enriched from blood (not recorded which). These receptors were taken from a woman aged 18-30 years who had been exposed to COVID-19.

J is TRBJ2-7 and V is TRBV7-9; D is perhaps TRBD2 (5 bases). The V gene lost 5 bases and the J gene lost 5 bases, with 7 bases spanning the gap. This CDR3 has 11 residues. Germline V gene sequence: CDR1 SEHNR, CDR2 FQNEAQ (reference sequence). The chain's CDR3 is CASSPGDEQYF. As DNA, the CDR3 is TGTGCCAGCAGCCCCGGGGACGAGCAGTACTTC.

The genes are TRBV28 and TRBJ2-1, with 8 bases that match TRBD1. This CDR3 comprises 16 residues. Germline V gives CDR1 MDHEN, CDR2 SYDVKM. The ends lost 6 bases at V and 0 bases at J; junction bases unmatched: 7. The DNA for the CDR3 is TGTGCCAGCAGACCGTGGACAGGGAGCTCCTACAATGAGCAGTTCTTC. It encodes CASRPWTGSSYNEQFF.

The J gene is TRBJ2-2, the V gene TRBV27, with 10 bases fitting TRBD2. V lost 3 bases, J lost 5 bases, and 3 bases stayed unmatched. The CDR3 contains 15 residues. Germline CDR1 reads MNHEY; CDR2 reads SMNVEV (reference sequence). CDR3 sequence reads: CASSFTSGVTGELFF. DNA for the CDR3: TGTGCCAGCAGTTTTACTAGCGGGGTTACCGGGGAGCTGTTTTTT.

The gene calls are TRBV28 and TRBJ2-5; 7 bases line up with TRBD2. J was trimmed by 3 bases and V by 3 bases; bases with no gene match: 13. Germline loops: CDR1 MDHEN, CDR2 SYDVKM. The CDR3 runs to 17 residues. CDR3 sequence reads: CASSLWTSKSSEETQYF. The CDR3, as DNA: TGTGCCAGCAGTTTGTGGACTAGTAAATCCTCGGAAGAGACCCAGTACTTC.

This chain links TRBV10-3 with TRBJ2-7, with D tentatively TRBD2 (6 bases). The ends were cut back, 6 bases at V and 5 bases at J, with 11 bases in the middle. Germline CDR1 reads ENHRY; CDR2 reads SYGVKD. The length of the CDR3 is 12 residues. Written as DNA, the CDR3 is TGTGCCATCAGGGGCTGGGGGGACGAGCAGTACTTC. Residues: CAIRGWGDEQYF.

This clone showed up just once. This rearrangement joins TRBV11-2 to TRBJ2-7, with D unclear. CDR1 is SGHAT, CDR2 FQNNGV, per germline. The CDR3 contains 19 residues. V was shortened by 4 bases and J by 0 bases, with 25 bases between the two germline ends. The CDR3 DNA follows: TGTGCCAGCAGCTCGAGAAAGGCCTTTCCCTCGACAAGCTCCTACGAGCAGTACTTC. Translating gives CASSSRKAFPSTSSYEQYF.

The chain couples TRBV3-1 (or the pseudogene TRBV3-2) to TRBJ2-1; 7 bases agree with TRBD2. The CDR3 runs to 17 residues. Trimming removed 3 bases from V and 2 bases from J; junction bases left unmatched: 10. Germline-derived CDR1 and CDR2 are LGHDT and YNNKEL (reference sequence). The CDR3: CASSHHSGSNTYNEQFF. The DNA for the CDR3 is TGTGCCAGCAGCCACCATAGCGGGTCAAACACCTACAATGAGCAGTTCTTC.

The V gene is TRBV7-2, the J gene TRBJ1-2; 8 bases match TRBD1. V shed 5 bases and J 4 bases; nucleotides not matched to a gene: 9. Germline CDR1 SGHTA, CDR2 FQGNSA. This CDR3 contains 15 residues. The CDR3 region has the DNA TGTGCCAGCAGCCCACCAGGACAGGGCTCCTATGGCTACACCTTC. Translating it yields CASSPPGQGSYGYTF.

The chain carries TRBV5-5 and TRBJ1-6; TRBD1 agrees at 9 bases. V lost 4 bases and J lost 5; bases outside the gene matches: 7. The germline CDR1 and CDR2 sequences are SGHKS and YYEKEE (reference sequence). The CDR3 totals 16 residues. The CDR3, as DNA: TGTGCCAGCAGCCATGGGACAGGGCGGGATAATTCACCCCTCCACTTT. Translating it yields CASSHGTGRDNSPLHF.

The chain employs TRBV18 and TRBJ1-2; no clear D. The germline gives CDR1 KGHSH, CDR2 LQKENI. The CDR3 has 16 residues. Between the trimmed V and J ends, which lost 3 bases and 0 bases, there was a span of 14 bases. The CDR3 here is CASSPLRGLANYGYTF. DNA for the CDR3: TGTGCCAGCTCACCCCTACGGGGTTTAGCTAACTATGGCTACACCTTC.

This chain uses TRBV7-8 with TRBJ2-1; D is uncertain. This CDR3 contains 15 residues. CDR1 SGHVS and CDR2 FQNEAQ come from the germline V gene. Trimming removed 1 base from V and 6 bases from J, with 13 bases in between. The DNA for the CDR3 is TGTGCCAGCAGCTTAGTTCGAGAGAAAATCAATGAGCAGTTCTTC. Encoded protein: CASSLVREKINEQFF.

CDR3 loop: CASSRRGQADNSPLHF. In DNA, the CDR3 is TGTGCCAGCAGTCGCCGTGGGCAGGCCGATAATTCACCCCTCCACTTT. The rearrangement joins TRBV28 to TRBJ1-6; D is undetermined. The germline V gene has CDR1 MDHEN and CDR2 SYDVKM. Between the trimmed V and J ends, which lost 5 bases and 5 bases, there was a span of 16 bases. There are 16 residues in the CDR3.

The chain has TRBV7-9 and TRBJ1-2; the match to TRBD1 covers 10 bases. The CDR3 runs 18 residues. Germline CDR1 SEHNR, CDR2 FQNEAQ (reference sequence). V gave up 4 bases and J gave up 1 base; unmatched junction bases: 12. In nucleotides, the CDR3 is TGTGCCAGCAGCTCGACTCTTGACAGGGGGCATTTTAACTATGGCTACACCTTC. Translated, it gives CASSSTLDRGHFNYGYTF.

This sequence joins TRBV27 and TRBJ2-7; 9 bases agree with TRBD2. Germline CDR1 MNHEY, CDR2 SMNVEV (reference sequence). CDR3 length: 16 residues. V lost 4 bases to trimming and J lost 0 bases; unmatched junction nucleotides: 7. CDR3 amino acids: CASSSFSGRNSYEQYF. The CDR3 nucleotides read TGTGCCAGCAGTTCCTTCAGCGGGAGGAACTCCTACGAGCAGTACTTC.

The chain has TRBV19 and TRBJ1-2, with 7 bases matching TRBD1. The CDR3 consists of 15 residues. V trimming: 4 bases; J trimming: 4 bases; junction bases outside the gene matches: 9. Germline V gives CDR1 LNHDA, CDR2 SQIVND (reference sequence). This chain's CDR3 is CASSTTRQGAYGYTF. The CDR3 DNA reads as TGTGCCAGTAGTACCACCAGACAGGGAGCCTATGGCTACACCTTC.

The V call is TRBV29-1, the J call TRBJ1-2, with TRBD1 identical over 7 bases. The CDR3 has 15 amino acids. V was pared by 7 bases and J by 1 base, with 12 bases of the junction left unmatched. Per the germline V gene, CDR1 is SQVTM and CDR2 is ANQGSEA. Here the CDR3 DNA reads TGCAGCGACGGGATCTCCGGGACAGATAACTATGGCTACACCTTC. The encoded protein is CSDGISGTDNYGYTF.

The genes are TRBV27 and TRBJ2-2; 10 bases are shared with TRBD2. V was pared by 6 bases and J by 0 bases, with 4 bases of the junction left unmatched. Germline V gene lookup returns CDR1 MNHEY and CDR2 SMNVEV (reference sequence). There are 16 residues in the CDR3. The CDR3 reads CASRTSGGANTGELFF. CDR3 DNA: TGTGCCAGCAGGACGAGCGGGGGGGCGAACACCGGGGAGCTGTTTTTT.

This clone was observed once. The chain uses TRBV28 and TRBJ2-6, with TRBD1 matching over 7 bases. V dropped 6 bases and J dropped 0; count of bases not matched to a gene: 20. Germline CDR1 MDHEN, CDR2 SYDVKM. The CDR3 is 21 residues long. CDR3 DNA: TGTGCCAGCAGCCTCCGGGTAGGGGGCTTGTATTATGACTCTGGGGCCAACGTCCTGACTTTC. Its protein is CASSLRVGGLYYDSGANVLTF.